The 20 T cell receptor beta chains below were found in one sample sequenced in a study of T cells after yellow fever vaccination. MiXCR was run by TCRdb on the 5' RACE reads, yielding one entry per CDR3 protein. The sample lists some 120,000 distinct CDR3 sequences, roughly 15% occurring once. The source was CD8+ T cells sorted from PBMCs, collected 5 days after the yellow fever booster vaccination. These TCRs come from a man between 18 and 35 years old who received the YFV17D yellow fever vaccine.

The J gene is TRBJ2-3, the V gene TRBV7-2; D is unresolved. Deletions cut 4 bases from V and 0 bases from J, with 14 bases between. The germline V gene encodes CDR1 SGHTA and CDR2 FQGNSA. The CDR3 has 16 residues. The CDR3 coding sequence is TGTGCCAGCAGCTCCCTAATCGTCGGAAGCACAGATACGCAGTATTTT. Translation gives CASSSLIVGSTDTQYF.

This chain links TRBV6-5 with TRBJ1-2; D gene unclear. This CDR3 contains 13 residues. Trimming stripped 5 bases from V and 3 bases from J, with 10 bases between. Germline CDR1 is MNHEY and CDR2 is SVGAGI. CDR3 in amino acids: CASSPGVHYGYTF. CDR3 coding DNA: TGTGCCAGCAGTCCCGGCGTCCACTATGGCTACACCTTC.

The CDR3 nucleotides read TGCGCCAGCAGCTTGGCGCCATTGGAGCGGGGGGACTACGAGCAGTACTTC. Encoded protein: CASSLAPLERGDYEQYF. The rearrangement uses TRBV5-1 and TRBJ2-7; 9 nucleotides agree with TRBD2. With 0 bases clipped from V and 3 bases from J, the junction kept 10 bases outside the gene matches. The CDR3 extends over 17 amino acids. In germline, CDR1 is SGHRS, CDR2 YFSETQ. Filled out from reference TRBV5-1 and TRBJ2-7, the complete variable domain reads KAGVTQTPRYLIKTRGQQVTLSCSPISGHRSVSWYQQTPGQGLQFLFEYFSETQRNKGNFPGRFSGRQFSNSRSEMNVSTLELGDSALYLCASSLAPLERGDYEQYFGPGTRLTVT.

This clonotype was picked up many times. The chain uses TRBV4-3 and TRBJ2-7; no clear D. The germline V and J ends were trimmed by 3 bases and 3 bases, with 12 bases remaining between them. CDR1 is LGHNA and CDR2 is YSLEER in the germline V gene. The CDR3 is made up of 14 amino acids. The CDR3 sequence: CASSHRPIGYEQYF. CDR3 DNA sequence: TGCGCCAGCAGCCACCGACCGATAGGCTACGAGCAGTACTTC.

Regarding this clonotype: The junction differs from germline at one of its ends, possibly a read error. The chain recombines TRBV2 with TRBJ2-4, with D uncertain. This CDR3 has 15 residues. The germline V gene encodes CDR1 SNHLY and CDR2 FYNNEI. This CDR3 is CASREARVGKNIQYF. The CDR3 region has the DNA TGTGCCAGCAGGGAAGCTCGGGTTGGCAAAAACATTCAGTACTTC. Based on the CDR3 plus reference TRBV2 and TRBJ2-4, the full variable domain is EPEVTQTPSHQVTQMGQEVILRCVPISNHLYFYWYRQILGQKVEFLVSFYNNEISEKSEIFDDQFSVERPDGSNFTLKIRSTKLEDSAMYFCASREARVGKNIQYFGAGTRLSVL.

This clonotype was picked up a small number of times. The chain recombines TRBV15 with TRBJ1-4; 11 positions match TRBD1. Germline values: CDR1 LNHNV, CDR2 YYDKDF (reference sequence). CDR3 length: 16 residues. Trimming cost V 5 bases and J 4 bases; bases outside gene matches: 6. The CDR3 loop reads CATSRPGQGGNEKLFF. The CDR3 region has the DNA TGTGCCACCAGCCGACCGGGACAGGGGGGTAATGAAAAACTGTTTTTT.

The genes are TRBV25-1 and TRBJ2-7; D might be TRBD1 (6 bases). With 4 bases removed from V and 3 bases from J, the gap between germline ends came to 22 bases. Germline assignment: CDR1 MGHDK and CDR2 SYGVNS. This CDR3 contains 17 residues. CDR3 sequence reads: CASSGEIRMDRDYEQYF. The CDR3 nucleotides are TGTGCCAGCAGTGGAGAGATAAGAATGGACAGAGACTACGAGCAGTACTTC.

In its sample, this clonotype was seen a few times. In DNA form, the CDR3 reads TGTGCCAGCAGCTTGGAAGTCGGGACAGGGGGTAATGAGCAGTTCTTC. It encodes CASSLEVGTGGNEQFF. The chain combines TRBV5-5 with TRBJ2-1; 11 positions agree with TRBD1. The CDR3 is 16 amino acids. V trimming: 0 bases; J trimming: 7 bases; junction bases outside the gene matches: 6. Germline assignment: CDR1 SGHKS and CDR2 YYEKEE (reference sequence).

V and J are TRBV12-3 or TRBV12-4 and TRBJ2-2; 10 nucleotides agree with TRBD1. V lost 5 bases, J lost 6 bases, and 6 bases stayed unmatched. CDR3 length: 15 amino acids. The CDR3 reads CASSQTGQGSGELFF. The CDR3 coding sequence is TGTGCCAGCAGTCAAACGGGACAGGGGTCCGGGGAGCTGTTTTTT.

V usage is TRBV3-1 and J usage is TRBJ2-3; TRBD2 aligns across 12 bases. V lost 4 bases and J lost 8; bases outside the gene matches: 19. The CDR3 covers 19 residues. Germline V gene sequence: CDR1 LGHDT, CDR2 YNNKEL (reference sequence). CDR3 protein: CASSLSSLLAGGHRGTQYF. The CDR3 DNA reads as TGTGCCAGCAGCCTCAGTTCCCTCCTAGCGGGGGGGCATCGCGGTACGCAGTATTTT.

This chain joins TRBV5-1 and TRBJ2-3, with a tentative D call TRBD2 (6 bases). V was shortened by 3 bases and J by 1 base, with 15 bases between the two germline ends. The CDR3 loop spans 16 amino acids. CDR1 and CDR2 from the germline V gene are SGHRS and YFSETQ. CDR3 residues: CASSSAGRLGTDTQYF. In DNA, the CDR3 is TGCGCCAGCAGCTCCGCAGGGAGGTTGGGCACAGATACGCAGTATTTT.

This clonotype showed up just a few times. The CDR3 coding sequence is TGCGCCAGCAGCCAAGACAGGGCGAACCAGCCCCAGCATTTT. Its protein is CASSQDRANQPQHF. This chain connects TRBV4-3 to TRBJ1-5, with D perhaps matching TRBD1 (5 bases). Trimming took off 0 bases at V and 7 bases at J, with 10 bases between the two ends. The CDR3 runs to 14 residues. In germline, CDR1 is LGHNA, CDR2 YSLEER.

This clonotype was observed a few times. This chain connects TRBV9 to TRBJ1-6; 7 nucleotides match TRBD1. CDR3 size: 14 residues. The germline V gene has CDR1 SGDLS and CDR2 YYNGEE. V lost 4 bases and J lost 9; bases outside the gene matches: 7. As DNA, the CDR3 is TGTGCCAGCAGCTCGACAGGGTTGGGTTCACCCCTCCACTTT. The encoded protein is CASSSTGLGSPLHF. The whole variable domain, filled in from reference TRBV9 and TRBJ1-6, reads DSGVTQTPKHLITATGQRVTLRCSPRSGDLSVYWYQQSLDQGLQFLIQYYNGEERAKGNILERFSAQQFPDLHSELNLSSLELGDSALYFCASSSTGLGSPLHFGNGTRLTVT.

The sample holds a few counts of this clonotype. The V gene is TRBV6-6, the J gene TRBJ2-3; TRBD2 might be the D (6 bases). Trimming left V 1 base short and J 0 bases short, with 11 bases between. In germline, CDR1 is MNHNY, CDR2 SVGAGI (reference sequence). This CDR3 spans 16 amino acids. The CDR3 nucleotides are TGTGCCAGCAGTTACTTTCCCGGGAGCAGCACAGATACGCAGTATTTT. This translates into CASSYFPGSSTDTQYF.

The V and J genes are TRBV12-3 or TRBV12-4 and TRBJ2-7, with 11 nucleotides matching TRBD2. The CDR3 runs 15 residues. V lost 4 bases, J lost 7 bases, and 9 bases stayed unmatched. Here the CDR3 DNA reads TGTGCCAGCAGTTCCCGAACTAGCGGGGGAGAAGAGCAGTACTTC. Translated: CASSSRTSGGEEQYF.

This clonotype showed up just a few times. The V call is TRBV10-3, the J call TRBJ2-1; D is perhaps TRBD1 or TRBD2 (5 bases each). Germline CDR1 and CDR2: ENHRY and SYGVKD. V shed 2 bases and J shed 0 bases, with 14 bases lying between them. This CDR3 contains 17 residues. The chain's CDR3 is CAISEPGTGSSYNEQFF. DNA of the CDR3: TGTGCCATCAGTGAGCCGGGAACAGGAAGCTCCTACAATGAGCAGTTCTTC.

This clonotype was found a few times. This chain joins TRBV6-5 and TRBJ1-4; weak D call: TRBD1 (5 bases). V was pared by 5 bases and J by 3 bases, with 10 bases between. The CDR3 covers 14 residues. Germline assignment: CDR1 MNHEY and CDR2 SVGAGI. The CDR3 DNA follows: TGTGCCAGCAGTCCAGGGCTTGCTAATGAAAAACTGTTTTTT. This sequence encodes CASSPGLANEKLFF.

This clonotype turned up a few times. V gene TRBV18 combines with J gene TRBJ2-7; 7 nucleotides align to TRBD1. CDR3 size: 15 residues. The V gene's germline CDR1 is KGHSH and CDR2 LQKENI. Trimming cost V 3 bases and J 5 bases; bases outside gene matches: 10. The DNA of the CDR3 is TGTGCCAGCTCACCCGTGACAGGGAGCCGGGACGAGCAGTACTTC. As protein: CASSPVTGSRDEQYF.

This clonotype showed up many times. The V gene is TRBV13, the J gene TRBJ2-1, with TRBD1 as a possible D gene (6 bases). There are 13 residues in the CDR3. Germline loops: CDR1 PRHDT, CDR2 FYEKMQ (reference sequence). Trimming shortened V by 5 bases and J by 6 bases, and 11 bases separated the two germline ends. The CDR3 region has the DNA TGTGCCAGCAGCCCGCGGACAGTCAATGAGCAGTTCTTC. This translates into CASSPRTVNEQFF.

The V gene is TRBV9, the J gene TRBJ2-7, with 9 bases identical to TRBD2. The CDR3 length is 17 residues. CDR1 SGDLS and CDR2 YYNGEE come from the germline V gene. V lost 0 bases to trimming and J lost 4 bases; unmatched junction nucleotides: 11. This CDR3 is CASSVGGGGAFLYEQYF. Here the CDR3 DNA reads TGTGCCAGCAGCGTAGGAGGCGGGGGGGCTTTCTTGTACGAGCAGTACTTC. Full variable domain (remainder filled in from reference TRBV9 and TRBJ2-7): DSGVTQTPKHLITATGQRVTLRCSPRSGDLSVYWYQQSLDQGLQFLIQYYNGEERAKGNILERFSAQQFPDLHSELNLSSLELGDSALYFCASSVGGGGAFLYEQYFGPGTRLTVT.